These 27 T cell receptor beta chains came from one sample sequenced in a study of regulatory T cells in long-lasting Graves disease. As for time point: newly diagnosed GD, antithyroid drugs for less than 3 months. PBMC RNA served as the TCR library source. Combining iRepertoire HTBI primers with Arm-PCR of CDR3 regions, the authors built TCR beta libraries. TCRdb analysed the multiplex PCR reads with MiXCR anew, one entry per CDR3 protein. Among 350,000 to 500,000 distinct CDR3 sequences listed, roughly 15% were seen once. Separately, the same data were catalogued under a study of T cells in Graves' hyperthyroidism and ophthalmopathy.

The sequenced sample was peripheral blood mononuclear cells (PBMCs), obtained at new diagnosis, from a patient treated with antithyroid drugs. These receptors were obtained from a woman aged 45 to 65 with Graves disease.

The chain couples TRBV6-1 to TRBJ1-1; possible D gene TRBD1, 6 bases. V lost 4 bases and J lost 1, with 16 bases in between. Germline V gives CDR1 MNHNS, CDR2 SASEGT. The CDR3 extends over 16 amino acids. In DNA form, the CDR3 reads TGTGCCAGCAGTGTACTTGGACCGGGGGCGAACACTGAAGCTTTCTTT. Its translation is CASSVLGPGANTEAFF.

The gene calls are TRBV2 and TRBJ2-7; 9 nucleotides align to TRBD1. CDR1 and CDR2 from the germline V gene are SNHLY and FYNNEI. With V trimmed by 4 bases and J by 5 bases, 12 bases remained unmatched. The CDR3 spans 16 residues. CDR3 DNA sequence: TGTGCCAGCAGTGTCAGGGGGGGGACAGGGATCAACGAGCAGTACTTC. Residues: CASSVRGGTGINEQYF.

This clonotype was counted a few times. The rearrangement links TRBV5-1 to TRBJ1-4; unclear D gene. The CDR3 sequence is 14 residues long. Between the trimmed V and J ends, which lost 0 bases and 7 bases, there was a span of 10 bases. The germline V gene has CDR1 SGHRS and CDR2 YFSETQ. The CDR3 protein is CASSLGSTAEKLFF. The CDR3 nucleotides are TGCGCCAGCAGCTTGGGCAGTACCGCTGAAAAACTGTTTTTT.

This clonotype has at least ten counts. The chain uses TRBV12-3 or TRBV12-4 and TRBJ2-1, with 7 bases that match TRBD1. CDR3 length: 15 amino acids. Trimming removed 4 bases from V and 3 bases from J; junction bases left unmatched: 6. CDR3 protein: CASSSRDSLYNEQFF. In nucleotides, the CDR3 is TGTGCCAGCAGTTCCCGGGACAGTCTCTACAATGAGCAGTTCTTC.

This clonotype was seen just once. At one end, the junction sequence differs from germline, possibly due to a read error. V usage is TRBV18 and J usage is TRBJ2-2, with D perhaps matching TRBD2 (5 bases). The CDR3 is made up of 12 amino acids. The germline V gene encodes CDR1 KGHSH and CDR2 LQKENI. The CDR3 spells CASPKNTGELSF. In DNA, the CDR3 is TGTGCCAGCCCTAAGAACACCGGGGAGCTGTCTTTT.

The chain carries TRBV5-1 and TRBJ1-1; 8 nucleotides line up with TRBD1. This CDR3 has 15 residues. V shed 5 bases and J 4 bases; nucleotides not matched to a gene: 10. Germline CDR1 reads SGHRS; CDR2 reads YFSETQ. The CDR3 sequence: CASSSRTGWGTEAFF. CDR3 sequence (DNA): TGCGCCAGCAGTTCAAGGACAGGGTGGGGCACTGAAGCTTTCTTT.

At least ten counts were recorded for this clonotype. V and J are TRBV12-3 or TRBV12-4 and TRBJ2-7; no clear D gene. The CDR3 totals 13 residues. Trimming cost V 8 bases and J 0 bases, with 11 bases left between them. The CDR3 loop is CASGYSSSYEQYF. CDR3 DNA: TGTGCCAGCGGGTACTCCTCCTCCTACGAGCAGTACTTC.

This clonotype was observed at least ten times. This chain links TRBV12-3 or TRBV12-4 with TRBJ2-4; D tentatively fits TRBD1 or TRBD2 (5 bases each). V shed 1 base and J shed 8 bases, with 18 bases lying between them. The CDR3 has 16 residues. In DNA form, the CDR3 reads TGTGCCAGCAGTTTAGGGGGCATAGGCTTGCGGGACATTCAGTACTTC. Amino acids: CASSLGGIGLRDIQYF.

This clonotype was counted at least ten times. This sequence joins TRBV28 and TRBJ2-1; TRBD2 matches at 8 bases. The CDR3 runs 18 residues. Trimming removed 2 bases from V and 4 bases from J; junction bases left unmatched: 13. CDR1 is MDHEN, CDR2 SYDVKM, per germline. In DNA, the CDR3 is TGTGCCAGCAGTTTACCTAACAGACTACTAGCGGAATACAATGAGCAGTTCTTC. Translation gives CASSLPNRLLAEYNEQFF.

This clonotype was seen more than once but under ten times. CDR3 loop: CSVVTTSGKNEQFF. The CDR3 nucleotides read TGCAGCGTTGTAACTACTAGCGGGAAGAATGAGCAGTTCTTC. This rearrangement joins TRBV29-1 to TRBJ2-1; TRBD2 aligns across 10 bases. This CDR3 is 14 amino acids long. Germline V CDR1 and CDR2: SQVTM, ANQGSEA. The ends lost 4 bases at V and 7 bases at J; junction bases unmatched: 7.

This clonotype has just a few counts. The chain is built from TRBV28 and TRBJ1-4; D gene ambiguous. The V and J ends lost 4 bases and 4 bases respectively, with 16 bases between them. The germline gives CDR1 MDHEN, CDR2 SYDVKM. The CDR3 has 16 amino acids. CDR3 region: CASSSHGGLGNEKLFF. DNA for the CDR3: TGTGCCAGCAGTTCGCATGGTGGGCTGGGTAATGAAAAACTGTTTTTT.

The sample holds many counts of this clonotype. The V and J genes are TRBV12-3 or TRBV12-4 and TRBJ2-3; TRBD2 matches at 10 bases. V shed 5 bases, J shed 2 bases, and the junction held 7 bases outside the gene matches. The CDR3 spans 16 residues. Written as DNA, the CDR3 is TGTGCCAGCAGTCTACTAGCGGGAAAGCTCACAGATACGCAGTATTTT. Translated: CASSLLAGKLTDTQYF.

The rearrangement uses TRBV5-1 and TRBJ2-2; TRBD2 agrees at 10 bases. Germline V lookup: CDR1 SGHRS, CDR2 YFSETQ. V trimming: 0 bases; J trimming: 0 bases; junction bases outside the gene matches: 5. This CDR3 is 18 amino acids long. The CDR3 is CASSLALAGEANTGELFF. The CDR3 DNA is TGCGCCAGCAGCTTGGCTCTAGCGGGAGAAGCGAACACCGGGGAGCTGTTTTTT.

This clonotype was observed at least ten times. The genes are TRBV7-6 and TRBJ2-1, with 7 nucleotides matching TRBD1. This CDR3 has 15 residues. Germline CDR1 SGHVS, CDR2 FNYEAQ. Germline trimming cut 2 bases from V and 5 bases from J; bases unmatched to any gene: 6. CDR3 DNA sequence: TGTGCCAGCAGCTTAACCGGGACAGCCGACAATGAGCAGTTCTTC. Amino acid sequence: CASSLTGTADNEQFF.

This clonotype was observed many times. The chain employs TRBV5-1 and TRBJ2-5; D gene uncertain. Looked up from germline, CDR1 is SGHRS and CDR2 is YFSETQ. CDR3 length: 15 amino acids. V lost 1 base to trimming and J lost 2 bases, with 12 bases between them. CDR3 sequence (DNA): TGCGCCAGCAGCTTGAGTGCCCATGCACAAGAGACCCAGTACTTC. This sequence encodes CASSLSAHAQETQYF.

This clonotype was observed a handful of times. The chain carries TRBV28 and TRBJ2-1, with 10 bases identical to TRBD2. V dropped 5 bases and J dropped 6; count of bases not matched to a gene: 13. Germline CDR1 is MDHEN and CDR2 is SYDVKM. This CDR3 comprises 17 residues. The CDR3 DNA sequence: TGTGCCAGCAGTCCATTAGTCCCGAGCGGGAGGGCCAATGAGCAGTTCTTC. Translated, it gives CASSPLVPSGRANEQFF.

This clonotype has a handful of counts. The J gene is TRBJ2-3, the V gene TRBV18, with D unresolved. V gave up 0 bases and J gave up 7 bases, with 14 bases separating them. Germline values: CDR1 KGHSH, CDR2 LQKENI. The CDR3 runs to 15 residues. This CDR3 is CASSPPQLLKYTQYF. The CDR3 DNA reads as TGTGCCAGCTCACCACCACAACTTCTTAAATATACGCAGTATTTT.

This clonotype has just a few counts. The CDR3 DNA is TGCGCCAGCAGCCAGCAGGGGAACCCTGGTGAAAAACTGTTTTTT. This gives the protein CASSQQGNPGEKLFF. This rearrangement joins TRBV4-1 to TRBJ1-4, with D tentatively TRBD1 (6 bases). V lost 3 bases and J lost 7, with 15 bases in between. Germline V CDR1 and CDR2: MGHRA, YSYEKL. This CDR3 has 15 residues.

V is TRBV4-2 and J is TRBJ2-2, with D unclear. This CDR3 is built from 16 residues. The V end was cut by 1 base, the J end by 1 base, with 10 bases between. Germline CDR1 reads LGHNA; CDR2 reads YNFKEQ. CDR3 amino acids: CASSQAGSLNTGELFF. CDR3 bases: TGTGCCAGCAGCCAAGCAGGCTCGTTGAACACCGGGGAGCTGTTTTTT.

In this sample, this clonotype turned up a few times. This rearrangement joins TRBV6-2 or TRBV6-3 to TRBJ2-1; 14 bases match TRBD2. Germline CDR1 is MNHEY and CDR2 is SVGEGT. This CDR3 comprises 15 residues. With V trimmed by 5 bases and J by 12 bases, 9 bases remained unmatched. Written as DNA, the CDR3 is TGTGCCAGCAGTGCGGGGACTAGCGGGAGAGGGAGGCAGTTCTTC. Encoded protein: CASSAGTSGRGRQFF.

This clonotype has ten or more counts. The CDR3 protein is CASDSGTGSYEQYF. The CDR3 nucleotides are TGTGCCAGCGATTCCGGGACAGGGTCCTACGAGCAGTACTTC. The rearrangement links TRBV28 to TRBJ2-7; TRBD1 aligns across 9 bases. After removal of 8 bases from V and 1 base from J, the junction contained 6 bases not matched to a gene. Germline values: CDR1 MDHEN, CDR2 SYDVKM. CDR3 length: 14 amino acids.

Regarding this clonotype: A much larger clone lies one base from this, so it may be a read error. The chain links TRBV28 to TRBJ2-1; 10 bases are a match to TRBD2. The CDR3 extends over 19 amino acids. Germline CDR1 MDHEN, CDR2 SYDVKM. The CDR3 spells CASSSPERGGGGRMSEQLF. CDR3 nucleotides: TGTGCCAGCAGTTCGCCCGAGCGGGGGGGGGGCGGGAGGATGAGTGAGCAGCTCTTC.

This clonotype was detected only a few times. This chain joins TRBV19 and TRBJ1-1; D may be TRBD1 (6 bases). The V gene's germline CDR1 is LNHDA and CDR2 SQIVND (reference sequence). V was cut by 6 bases and J by 1 base, with 15 bases left in between. This CDR3 is 15 amino acids long. The CDR3 sequence is CASSRGRGENTEAFF. In DNA, the CDR3 is TGTGCCAGTAGCAGGGGCAGGGGAGAGAACACTGAAGCTTTCTTT.

At least ten counts were recorded for this clonotype. The chain is built from TRBV5-5 and TRBJ2-7, with TRBD1 identical over 8 bases. Trimming cost V 5 bases and J 7 bases; bases outside gene matches: 14. The CDR3 covers 15 residues. Per germline, CDR1 SGHKS and CDR2 YYEKEE (reference sequence). CDR3 in DNA: TGTGCCAGCAGTTTGATGACAGGGGCCTTTGGGGAGCAGTACTTC. Protein product: CASSLMTGAFGEQYF.

As regards this clonotype: The conserved phenylalanine or tryptophan normally closing the CDR3 is absent here, so this likely arose from a read error. The CDR3 nucleotides read TGCAGCGTTGAAGGGCAGGGTATTGACTCCTACGAGCAGTACCTC. This encodes CSVEGQGIDSYEQYL. The V and J genes are TRBV29-1 and TRBJ2-7; a possible D gene is TRBD1 (5 bases). Deletions cut 1 base from V and 0 bases from J, with 13 bases between. This CDR3 contains 15 residues. The V gene's germline CDR1 is SQVTM and CDR2 ANQGSEA.

This chain uses TRBV10-3 with TRBJ2-7; the D gene is possibly TRBD2 (9 bases). This CDR3 has 16 amino acids. In germline, CDR1 is ENHRY, CDR2 SYGVKD. Trimming removed 4 bases from V and 2 bases from J, with 18 bases in between. The CDR3 DNA follows: TGTGCCATCAGTGGCGGGGGGGGGGGACAGGCCTACGAGCAGTACTTC. As protein: CAISGGGGGQAYEQYF.

The chain has TRBV5-5 and TRBJ2-7, with 14 bases identical to TRBD2. Germline V gene data show CDR1 as SGHKS and CDR2 as YYEKEE (reference sequence). J gave up 1 base and V 4 bases, and 10 bases lay outside the gene matches. This CDR3 is 18 amino acids long. Here the CDR3 reads CASSQAPGLAGVSYEQYF. The CDR3 nucleotides are TGTGCCAGCAGCCAAGCTCCGGGACTAGCGGGAGTTTCCTACGAGCAGTACTTC.